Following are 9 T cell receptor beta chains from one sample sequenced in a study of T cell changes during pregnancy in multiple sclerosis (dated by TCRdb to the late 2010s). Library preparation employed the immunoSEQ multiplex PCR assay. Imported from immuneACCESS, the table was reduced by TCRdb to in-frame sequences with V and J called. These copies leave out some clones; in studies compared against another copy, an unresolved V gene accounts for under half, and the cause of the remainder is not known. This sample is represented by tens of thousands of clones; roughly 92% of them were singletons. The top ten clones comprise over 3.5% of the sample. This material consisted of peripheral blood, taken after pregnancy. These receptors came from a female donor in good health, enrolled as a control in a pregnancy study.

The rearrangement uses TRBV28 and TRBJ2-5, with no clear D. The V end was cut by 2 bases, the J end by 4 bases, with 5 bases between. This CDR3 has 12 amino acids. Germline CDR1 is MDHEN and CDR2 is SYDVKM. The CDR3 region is CASSLPPETQYF. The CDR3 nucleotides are TGTGCCAGCAGTTTACCTCCAGAGACCCAGTACTTC.

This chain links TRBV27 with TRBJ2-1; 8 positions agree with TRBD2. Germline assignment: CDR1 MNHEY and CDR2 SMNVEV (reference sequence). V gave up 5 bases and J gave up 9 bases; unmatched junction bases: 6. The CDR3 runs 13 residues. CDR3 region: CASSLAAGGEQFF. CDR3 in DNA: TGTGCCAGCAGTCTCGCCGCGGGGGGTGAGCAGTTCTTC.

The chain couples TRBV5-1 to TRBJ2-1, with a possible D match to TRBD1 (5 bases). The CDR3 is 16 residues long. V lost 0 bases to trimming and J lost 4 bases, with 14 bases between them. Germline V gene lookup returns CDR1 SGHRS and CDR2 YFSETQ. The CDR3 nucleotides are TGCGCCAGCAGCTTGGCCATAAGGGGATTGTACAATGAGCAGTTCTTC. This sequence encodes CASSLAIRGLYNEQFF.

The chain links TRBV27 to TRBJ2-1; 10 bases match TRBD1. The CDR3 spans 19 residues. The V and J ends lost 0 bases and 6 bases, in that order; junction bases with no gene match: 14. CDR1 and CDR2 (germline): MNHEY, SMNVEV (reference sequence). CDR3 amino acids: CASSLSLTGGEVGSNEQFF. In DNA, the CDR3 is TGTGCCAGCAGTTTATCGCTGACAGGGGGCGAGGTCGGGAGCAATGAGCAGTTCTTC.

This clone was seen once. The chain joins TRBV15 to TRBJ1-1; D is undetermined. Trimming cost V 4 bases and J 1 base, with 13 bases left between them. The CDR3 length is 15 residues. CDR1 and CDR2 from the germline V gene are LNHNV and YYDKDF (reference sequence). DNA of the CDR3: TGTGCCACCAGCAATTCGAGAGAGGGGAACACTGAAGCTTTCTTT. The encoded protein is CATSNSREGNTEAFF.

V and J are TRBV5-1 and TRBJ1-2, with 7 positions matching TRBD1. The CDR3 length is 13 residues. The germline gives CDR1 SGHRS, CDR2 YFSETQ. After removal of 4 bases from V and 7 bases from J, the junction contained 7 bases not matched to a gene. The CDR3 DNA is TGCGCCAGCAGCCTACAGGGGACGGGTGGCTACACCTTC. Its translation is CASSLQGTGGYTF. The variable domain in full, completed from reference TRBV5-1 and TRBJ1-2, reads KAGVTQTPRYLIKTRGQQVTLSCSPISGHRSVSWYQQTPGQGLQFLFEYFSETQRNKGNFPGRFSGRQFSNSRSEMNVSTLELGDSALYLCASSLQGTGGYTFGSGTRLTVV.

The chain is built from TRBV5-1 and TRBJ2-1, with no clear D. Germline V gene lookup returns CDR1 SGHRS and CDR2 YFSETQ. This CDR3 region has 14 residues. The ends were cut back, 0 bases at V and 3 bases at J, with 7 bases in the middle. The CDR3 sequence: CASSLVGGYNEQFF. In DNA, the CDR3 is TGCGCCAGCAGCTTGGTTGGCGGCTACAATGAGCAGTTCTTC.

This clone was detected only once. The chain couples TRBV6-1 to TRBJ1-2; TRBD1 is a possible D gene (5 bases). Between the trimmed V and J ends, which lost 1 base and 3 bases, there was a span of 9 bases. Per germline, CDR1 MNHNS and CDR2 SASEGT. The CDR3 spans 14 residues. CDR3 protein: CASSEDRGYYGYTF. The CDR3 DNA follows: TGTGCCAGCAGTGAAGATAGGGGATACTATGGCTACACCTTC.

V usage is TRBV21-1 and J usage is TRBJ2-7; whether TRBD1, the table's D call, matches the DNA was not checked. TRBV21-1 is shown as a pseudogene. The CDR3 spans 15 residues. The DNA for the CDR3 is TGTGCCAGCAGCAAGTCGGACAGGGGAACCTACGAGCAGTACTTC. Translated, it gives CASSKSDRGTYEQYF.